This T cell receptor beta chain was retrieved from a study of beta chain features in type 1 diabetes. Whole-study results and caveats: In all four CD4+ subsets, TCRB CDR3 length was significantly, moderately reduced in type 1 diabetes.

Expressed TCRB transcripts were sequenced because the entire RNA isolate underwent reverse transcription. Method: immunoSEQ multiplex PCR; TCRdb's copy keeps in-frame clones and lacks some. The repertoire consists of about 650,000 clones, with around 12% occurring once and the leading ten covering 0.09% to 0.15%. This CDR3 region has 14 residues. The germline V gene has CDR1 MNHEY and CDR2 SVGAGI. The V gene end was trimmed by 5 bases and the J gene end by 7 bases; junction bases not matched to a gene: 5. This clone came up a few times. Its antigen is unknown. The clonotype comes from a man under 40 with type 1 diabetes. Sequenced: naive CD4+ T cells from blood. This chain joins TRBV6-5 and TRBJ1-2, with TRBD1 matching 12 bases. The CDR3, as DNA: TGTGCCAGCAGTGGGACAGGGGGCGCGAGTGGCTACACCTTC. Protein: CASSGTGGASGYTF.